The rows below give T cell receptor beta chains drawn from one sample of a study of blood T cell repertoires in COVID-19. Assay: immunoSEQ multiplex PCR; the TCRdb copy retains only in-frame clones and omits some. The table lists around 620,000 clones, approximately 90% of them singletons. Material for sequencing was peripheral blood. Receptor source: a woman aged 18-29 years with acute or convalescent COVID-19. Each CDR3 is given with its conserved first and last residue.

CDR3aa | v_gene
CASSWGDRDYGYTF | TRBV5-1
CASSPGDGYNEQFF | TRBV9
CASSVLTAGGSGELFF | TRBV19
CASSEEGGPNTEAFF | TRBV2
CASSRRQGSVTEAFF | TRBV7-6
CASSERELGGELFF | TRBV6-6
CAWSGWSTSGGADEQFF | TRBV30
CASSYSGQGSSPLHF | TRBV6-5
CASTETGGPSTDTQYF | TRBV2
CASSRQQENIQYF | TRBV11-2
CASGKERGPSYNEQFF | TRBV4-1
CAISDPWTGGNQPQHF | TRBV10-3
CASSLDLSWTRNTEAFF | TRBV7-9
CASPGLAGADTQYF | TRBV6-5
CASSDRGGATGELFF | TRBV6-4
CASSDSFFNYGYTF | TRBV6-4
CASSPLRGGDPGYTF | TRBV7-3
CASNSPGQGARGAFF | TRBV4-3
CAISKDIGVSDQPQHF | TRBV10-3
CASSNKPGQRTAQPQHF | TRBV9
CASSREYGYTF | TRBV25-1
CASSAEDREQFF | TRBV9
CASSLVRSDSGNTIYF | TRBV7-8
CASRRIRDSEAFF | TRBV2
CSGRDRSYEQYF | TRBV29-1
CASSQVHASEKLFF | TRBV4-3
CASSLGSGLLRFYNEQFF | TRBV5-6
CASRRDRVNTEAFF | TRBV2
CASSKGGTGTTYSNQPQHF | TRBV21-1